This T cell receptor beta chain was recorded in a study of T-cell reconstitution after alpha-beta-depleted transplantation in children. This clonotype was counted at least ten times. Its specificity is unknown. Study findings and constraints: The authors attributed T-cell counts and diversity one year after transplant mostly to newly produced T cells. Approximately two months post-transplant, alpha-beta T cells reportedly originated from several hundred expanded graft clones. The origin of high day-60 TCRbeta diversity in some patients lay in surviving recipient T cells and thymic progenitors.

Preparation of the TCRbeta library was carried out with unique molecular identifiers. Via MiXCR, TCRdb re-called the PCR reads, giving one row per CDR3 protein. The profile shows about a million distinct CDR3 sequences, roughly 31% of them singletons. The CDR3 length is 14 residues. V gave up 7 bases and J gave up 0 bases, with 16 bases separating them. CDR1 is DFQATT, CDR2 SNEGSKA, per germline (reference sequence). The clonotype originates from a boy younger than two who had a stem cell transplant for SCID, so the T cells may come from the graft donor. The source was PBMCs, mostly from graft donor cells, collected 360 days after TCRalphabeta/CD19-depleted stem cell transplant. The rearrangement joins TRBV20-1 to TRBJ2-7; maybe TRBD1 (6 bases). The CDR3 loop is CSVDGQPSSYEQYF. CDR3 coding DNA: TGCAGTGTCGATGGACAGCCGAGCTCCTACGAGCAGTACTTC.